Listed here are 31 T cell receptor beta chains from one sample, sequenced in a study of PD-1 blockade in classical Hodgkin lymphoma. Data came from immunoSEQ multiplex PCR; TCRdb stores just in-frame clones and leaves some out. The sample shows approximately 98,000 clones, about nine tenths of them seen only once. With no exception, relapse followed autologous stem cell transplantation in all patients, and brentuximab vedotin exposure varied. The sample here was peripheral blood mononuclear cells (PBMCs), taken before the second cycle of nivolumab. The receptors come from a human donor with classical Hodgkin lymphoma.

This chain uses TRBV18 with TRBJ2-1, with a tentative D call TRBD1 (5 bases). The CDR3 consists of 13 residues. Germline assignment: CDR1 KGHSH and CDR2 LQKENI. V was cut by 5 bases and J by 9 bases, with 14 bases left in between. CDR3 sequence (DNA): TGTGCCAGCTCAAAAACAGGAACCACTGAGCAGTTCTTC. This codes for CASSKTGTTEQFF.

Worth noting for this clone: At one of its ends the junction is not consistent with the germline gene, which may arise from a read error. The J gene is TRBJ2-3, the V gene TRBV5-1; TRBD1 agrees at 10 bases. CDR1 SGHRS and CDR2 YFSETQ come from the germline V gene. This CDR3 has 13 residues. CDR3: CASSHIWTGGRLF. The CDR3 nucleotides read TGCGCCAGCAGCCATATATGGACAGGGGGACGCCTTTTT.

The J gene is TRBJ2-3, the V gene TRBV6-5, with 11 bases aligning to TRBD2. The CDR3 has 15 amino acids. Germline V gene data show CDR1 as MNHEY and CDR2 as SVGAGI. After removal of 6 bases from V and 1 base from J, the junction contained 3 bases not matched to a gene. CDR3 DNA: TGTGCCAGCAGCCTTAGCGGGAGGGGCACAGATACGCAGTATTTT. It specifies CASSLSGRGTDTQYF.

This clone was seen only once. This chain joins TRBV5-5 and TRBJ1-4, with TRBD1 identical over 8 bases. V was pared by 2 bases and J by 1 base, with 4 bases of the junction left unmatched. Germline CDR1 SGHKS, CDR2 YYEKEE (reference sequence). This CDR3 is built from 16 residues. CDR3 in amino acids: CASSLGQGRTNEKLFF. Written as DNA, the CDR3 is TGTGCCAGCAGCTTAGGACAGGGAAGAACTAATGAAAAACTGTTTTTT. Variable domain in full (rest from reference TRBV5-5 and TRBJ1-4): DAGVTQSPTHLIKTRGQQVTLRCSPISGHKSVSWYQQVLGQGPQFIFQYYEKEERGRGNFPDRFSARQFPNYSSELNVNALLLGDSALYLCASSLGQGRTNEKLFFGSGTQLSVL.

The chain links TRBV30 to TRBJ2-7; possible D gene TRBD2, 6 bases. Trimming pared 4 bases from V and 3 bases from J, leaving 16 bases between. There are 14 residues in the CDR3. Per germline, CDR1 GTSNPN and CDR2 SVGIG (reference sequence). CDR3 nucleotides: TGTGCCTGGACCACTTCGGACTACGTCTACGAGCAGTACTTC. It is translated as CAWTTSDYVYEQYF.

This chain links TRBV6-1 with TRBJ1-1; weak D call: TRBD1 (5 bases). The V and J ends lost 9 bases and 1 base respectively, with 15 bases between them. Germline CDR1 and CDR2: MNHNS and SASEGT. The CDR3 loop spans 14 amino acids. The CDR3 loop reads CASALGGGNTEAFF. DNA of the CDR3: TGTGCCAGTGCCTTGGGTGGGGGGAACACTGAAGCTTTCTTT.

The chain links TRBV7-9 to TRBJ1-1; 7 bases are a match to TRBD1. The germline V gene encodes CDR1 SEHNR and CDR2 FQNEAQ (reference sequence). With V trimmed by 5 bases and J by 0 bases, 6 bases remained unmatched. The CDR3 contains 15 residues. This chain's CDR3 is CASSERTGMNTEAFF. As DNA, the CDR3 is TGTGCCAGCAGCGAAAGGACAGGCATGAACACTGAAGCTTTCTTT.

The chain combines TRBV11-2 with TRBJ2-3; TRBD2 agrees at 8 bases. The V and J ends lost 1 base and 4 bases, in that order; junction bases with no gene match: 7. Germline loops: CDR1 SGHAT, CDR2 FQNNGV. CDR3 length equals 16 residues. The DNA of the CDR3 is TGTGCCAGCAGCTTAGGCCCGGGAGGGGGGGCAGATACGCAGTATTTT. It codes for CASSLGPGGGADTQYF.

This chain connects TRBV2 to TRBJ1-6; no definite D call. V shed 4 bases and J shed 9 bases, with 19 bases lying between them. Germline values: CDR1 SNHLY, CDR2 FYNNEI. The CDR3 has 16 amino acids. The CDR3 sequence is CASSGARWGLSSPLHF. DNA for the CDR3: TGTGCCAGCAGTGGGGCCAGGTGGGGTTTGAGTTCACCCCTCCACTTT.

On this clone itself: One end of the junction fails to match germline, which may point to a read error. The rearrangement uses TRBV4-1 and TRBJ2-7; 14 bases match TRBD2. Per germline, CDR1 MGHRA and CDR2 YSYEKL. The CDR3 sequence is 18 residues long. The CDR3 is CASSQALTTGTGTSGSRF. CDR3 bases: TGCGCCAGCAGCCAAGCTCTCACCACCGGGACAGGGACTAGCGGGAGTAGGTTC.

The chain's CDR3 is CASSWRTSGTDTQYF. The CDR3 DNA sequence: TGTGCCAGCAGCTGGAGGACTAGCGGCACAGATACGCAGTATTTT. The rearrangement links TRBV5-6 to TRBJ2-3; 9 nucleotides line up with TRBD2. J lost 1 base, V lost 3 bases, and 3 bases had no gene match. The CDR3 has 15 residues. The germline gives CDR1 SGHDT, CDR2 YYEEEE.

The V gene is TRBV15, the J gene TRBJ1-3; TRBD1 agrees at 11 bases. Germline lookup yields CDR1 LNHNV and CDR2 YYDKDF (reference sequence). The CDR3 is made up of 16 amino acids. Trimming took 3 bases from V and 2 from J; bases not matched to a gene: 3. CDR3 sequence reads: CATSSKGQGAGNTIYF. CDR3 nucleotides: TGTGCCACCAGCAGTAAGGGACAGGGGGCTGGAAACACCATATATTTT. Together with reference TRBV15 and TRBJ1-3, the CDR3 gives the full variable domain: DAMVIQNPRYQVTQFGKPVTLSCSQTLNHNVMYWYQQKSSQAPKLLFHYYDKDFNNEADTPDNFQSRRPNTSFCFLDIRSPGLGDTAMYLCATSSKGQGAGNTIYFGEGSWLTVV.

The chain combines TRBV15 with TRBJ1-5; possibly TRBD1 for D (5 bases). Trimming shortened V by 0 bases and J by 9 bases, and 12 bases separated the two germline ends. This CDR3 region has 14 residues. Germline V gives CDR1 LNHNV, CDR2 YYDKDF (reference sequence). CDR3 nucleotides: TGTGCCACCAGCAGAGATGGAGGGGCAGGGCCCCAGCATTTT. This encodes CATSRDGGAGPQHF.

The chain uses TRBV11-2 and TRBJ2-2; D is undetermined. The CDR3 runs to 18 residues. Trimming left V 1 base short and J 11 bases short, with 26 bases between. CDR1 is SGHAT and CDR2 is FQNNGV in the germline V gene. CDR3 residues: CASSLVPNLPTERGELFF. The DNA of the CDR3 is TGTGCCAGCAGCTTAGTCCCGAACCTGCCTACCGAGAGAGGAGAGCTGTTTTTT.

With respect to this clone: The germline gene is not matched at one end of the junction; a read error may be the cause. This chain links TRBV27 with TRBJ1-1; TRBD1 matches 7 bases. The CDR3 totals 15 residues. Germline-derived CDR1 and CDR2 are MNHEY and SMNVEV (reference sequence). The CDR3 loop is CASSPRDRVRAIPYF. The CDR3 coding sequence is TGTGCCAGCAGTCCCAGAGACAGGGTTCGAGCTATACCCTACTTT.

The chain links TRBV28 to TRBJ2-1; D perhaps matches TRBD2 (6 bases). The CDR3 extends over 13 amino acids. CDR1 is MDHEN and CDR2 is SYDVKM in the germline V gene. The ends were cut back, 6 bases at V and 4 bases at J, with 10 bases in the middle. CDR3 residues: CASRRTNYNEQFF. The DNA for the CDR3 is TGTGCCAGCAGACGGACTAATTACAATGAGCAGTTCTTC.

The chain couples TRBV6-5 to TRBJ1-1; D ambiguous. Germline values: CDR1 MNHEY, CDR2 SVGAGI. The CDR3 loop spans 13 amino acids. V lost 6 bases and J 6 bases, leaving 14 bases between the germline ends. The CDR3: CASRKRDSAEAFF. The DNA for the CDR3 is TGTGCCAGCAGAAAACGAGATTCCGCTGAAGCTTTCTTT.

The chain uses TRBV15 and TRBJ2-1, with 8 nucleotides matching TRBD2. V shed 4 bases and J 7 bases; nucleotides not matched to a gene: 15. Germline CDR1 is LNHNV and CDR2 is YYDKDF (reference sequence). This CDR3 comprises 17 residues. The CDR3 region is CATSTVREGGPRNEQFF. CDR3 sequence (DNA): TGTGCCACCAGCACGGTCCGGGAGGGAGGGCCTCGGAATGAGCAGTTCTTC.

The chain has TRBV13 and TRBJ2-3; 8 bases agree with TRBD1. The V gene end was trimmed by 1 base and the J gene end by 2 bases; junction bases not matched to a gene: 5. The CDR3 totals 16 residues. CDR1 and CDR2 from the germline V gene are PRHDT and FYEKMQ (reference sequence). For the CDR3, the DNA is TGTGCCAGCAGCTTAGCGCAGGGGGCGGACACAGATACGCAGTATTTT. It yields the protein CASSLAQGADTDTQYF.

This clone was observed once. The CDR3 loop reads CASTGWPYNEQFF. DNA for the CDR3: TGTGCCAGTACTGGATGGCCCTACAATGAGCAGTTCTTC. The chain uses TRBV19 and TRBJ2-1, with no clear D. Germline CDR1 and CDR2: LNHDA and SQIVND (reference sequence). Trimming cost V 7 bases and J 2 bases, with 9 bases left between them. The length of the CDR3 is 13 residues.

The V call is TRBV20-1, the J call TRBJ2-7; D unclear. Germline V gives CDR1 DFQATT, CDR2 SNEGSKA (reference sequence). Trimming pared 5 bases from V and 3 bases from J, leaving 5 bases between. The CDR3 is made up of 10 amino acids. The CDR3 DNA reads TGCAGTGCTCCCTACTACGAGCAGTACTTC. As protein: CSAPYYEQYF.

This clone has just one count. The rearrangement joins TRBV6-5 to TRBJ2-7, with 7 bases aligning to TRBD2. This CDR3 has 14 residues. CDR1 MNHEY and CDR2 SVGAGI come from the germline V gene. Trimming removed 5 bases from V and 2 bases from J; junction bases left unmatched: 6. The CDR3 loop is CASSKGLSTYEQYF. The DNA for the CDR3 is TGTGCCAGCAGTAAGGGACTATCGACCTACGAGCAGTACTTC.

V usage is TRBV5-6 and J usage is TRBJ1-2; D uncertain. The CDR3 sequence is 13 residues long. From germline, CDR1 is SGHDT and CDR2 YYEEEE. Trimming pared 3 bases from V and 4 bases from J, leaving 10 bases between. For the CDR3, the DNA is TGTGCCAGCAGCTCCACCCGGCTCTATGGCTACACCTTC. Protein sequence: CASSSTRLYGYTF.

This clone was detected only once. This sequence joins TRBV14 and TRBJ2-1, with 10 bases that match TRBD2. The CDR3 extends over 16 amino acids. Germline values: CDR1 SGHDN, CDR2 FVKESK. The trim removed 4 bases at V and 4 bases at J, leaving 7 bases unmatched. The CDR3 region has the DNA TGTGCCAGCAGCCTTCTAGCGGGAGAAAAGTACAATGAGCAGTTCTTC. This sequence encodes CASSLLAGEKYNEQFF.

This clone came up once. The chain carries TRBV18 and TRBJ2-7; D is perhaps TRBD1 (6 bases). Germline CDR1 reads KGHSH; CDR2 reads LQKENI. The CDR3 loop spans 14 amino acids. Trimming cost V 4 bases and J 2 bases, with 12 bases left between them. CDR3 sequence reads: CASSRDRTAYEQYF. CDR3 sequence (DNA): TGTGCCAGCTCACGCGATAGGACAGCCTACGAGCAGTACTTC.

This clone was observed a few times. The J gene is TRBJ2-7, the V gene TRBV4-3, with 7 bases fitting TRBD1. V lost 0 bases to trimming and J lost 3 bases; unmatched junction nucleotides: 5. CDR1 is LGHNA, CDR2 YSLEER, per germline. CDR3 length: 15 residues. DNA of the CDR3: TGCGCCAGCAGCCAAGATGGGACAGCAGGCTACGAGCAGTACTTC. Translating it yields CASSQDGTAGYEQYF.

The chain links TRBV7-8 to TRBJ2-7; D is ambiguous. Germline V gene data show CDR1 as SGHVS and CDR2 as FQNEAQ. V was clipped by 0 bases and J by 5 bases, with 11 bases between them. This CDR3 spans 14 amino acids. The CDR3 region is CASSLAAQPHEQYF. Here the CDR3 DNA reads TGTGCCAGCAGCTTAGCCGCCCAACCCCACGAGCAGTACTTC.

The rearrangement uses TRBV30 and TRBJ1-2; D is uncertain. V was pared by 2 bases and J by 13 bases, with 14 bases between. CDR1 and CDR2 (germline): GTSNPN, SVGIG (reference sequence). The CDR3 extends over 11 amino acids. The CDR3 nucleotides are TGTGCCTGGAGTATCGGTACAGATCGCACCTTC. The encoded protein is CAWSIGTDRTF. Variable domain in full (rest from reference TRBV30 and TRBJ1-2): SQTIHQWPATLVQPVGSPLSLECTVEGTSNPNLYWYRQAAGRGLQLLFYSVGIGQISSEVPQNLSASRPQDRQFILSSKKLLLSDSGFYLCAWSIGTDRTFGSGTRLTVV.

Comment on this clone: Distinct nucleotide sequences in the sample also encode this CDR3. The chain joins TRBV4-1 to TRBJ1-2; D not certain. Germline CDR1 is MGHRA and CDR2 is YSYEKL. The CDR3 spans 15 residues. Trimming pared 0 bases from V and 1 base from J, leaving 9 bases between. The CDR3 is CASSQEAGRNYGYTF. The CDR3 DNA is TGCGCCAGCAGCCAAGAAGCAGGTCGTAACTATGGCTACACCTTC.

V and J are TRBV7-2 and TRBJ1-2; D is uncertain. Germline CDR1 is SGHTA and CDR2 is FQGNSA. The V gene lost 4 bases and the J gene lost 5 bases, with 8 bases spanning the gap. This CDR3 is built from 12 residues. The CDR3 sequence: CASSSDLYGYTF. The CDR3 region has the DNA TGTGCCAGCAGCTCCGACTTGTATGGCTACACCTTC.

The genes are TRBV5-1 and TRBJ1-1; TRBD1 matches 9 bases. This CDR3 contains 16 residues. V shed 0 bases and J 4 bases; nucleotides not matched to a gene: 7. CDR1 is SGHRS and CDR2 is YFSETQ in the germline V gene. CDR3 amino acids: CASSLGQGVRSTEAFF. CDR3 coding DNA: TGCGCCAGCAGCTTGGGACAGGGGGTCCGTAGCACTGAAGCTTTCTTT. Full variable domain (rest looked up from reference TRBV5-1 and TRBJ1-1): KAGVTQTPRYLIKTRGQQVTLSCSPISGHRSVSWYQQTPGQGLQFLFEYFSETQRNKGNFPGRFSGRQFSNSRSEMNVSTLELGDSALYLCASSLGQGVRSTEAFFGQGTRLTVV.